The rows below give T cell receptor beta chains drawn from one sample of a study of blood T cell repertoires in COVID-19. The assay was immunoSEQ multiplex PCR, and TCRdb's table has in-frame clones only and misses some. The sample lists 95,000 to 150,000 clones, 80% to 90% seen once, with approximately 4.2% in the top ten. The sequenced sample consisted of peripheral blood. The receptor set was obtained from a man in his forties with acute or convalescent COVID-19. Each CDR3 is given with its conserved first and last residue. Fields, in order: clone size, D gene, V gene, J gene, CDR3 DNA, CDR3 protein. The D gene is left open where the match is weak. Where a row states a size, it is once, few, many or the class of an expanded clone; other rows omit it.

>NA|NA|TRBV29-1|TRBJ1-2
TGCAGCGTTGAACGAGGGGAGCCGGGACACGGAGTTTATGGCTACACCTTC
CSVERGEPGHGVYGYTF
>NA|TRBD2|TRBV7-8|TRBJ2-1
TGTGCCAGCAGCTTAGTTAGGCTAGCGGGCCGCTCCTACAATGAGCAGTTCTTC
CASSLVRLAGRSYNEQFF
>NA|NA|TRBV25-1|TRBJ1-5
TGTGCCAGCAGCGGTGGGCTTCAGCCCCAGCATTTT
CASSGGLQPQHF
>NA|TRBD1|TRBV19|TRBJ1-1
TGTGCCAGTAGTAATGACAGGGGTGGAAATACTGAAGCTTTCTTT
CASSNDRGGNTEAFF
>NA|TRBD2|TRBV2|TRBJ2-1
TGTGCCAGCACACGGCGGGAGGGCCCGCGGCAGTTCTTC
CASTRREGPRQFF
>NA|NA|TRBV5-6|TRBJ2-5
TGTGCCAGCAGCTTGGGGGGCTACACTAAAGAGACCCAGTACTTC
CASSLGGYTKETQYF
>NA|TRBD1|TRBV19|TRBJ2-7
TGTGCCAGTAGTAACCGGGACAGGGCCTACGAGCAGTACTTC
CASSNRDRAYEQYF
>NA|NA|TRBV7-9|TRBJ1-1
TGTGCCAGCAGCATATCCGGGACATACTCTGAAGCTTTCTTT
CASSISGTYSEAFF
>NA|NA|TRBV10-1|TRBJ1-3
TGCGCCAGCAGTGAATCGGGGTCTGGAAACACCATATATTTT
CASSESGSGNTIYF
>few|TRBD1|TRBV14|TRBJ1-1
TGTGCCAGCAGCCCTTGGACAGGGAGTAACACTGAAGCTTTCTTT
CASSPWTGSNTEAFF
>few|NA|TRBV5-6|TRBJ1-6
TGTGCCAGCAGCTTAGACTGGAGCTCCTATAATTCACCCCTCCACTTT
CASSLDWSSYNSPLHF
>once|TRBD2|TRBV27|TRBJ2-3
TGTGCCAGCAGTTTCGGGGGGAACACAGATACGCAGTATTTT
CASSFGGNTDTQYF
>NA|TRBD1|TRBV12-3/TRBV12-4|TRBJ2-7
TGTGCCAGCAGTGGGGGACAGGTCTACGAGCAGTACTTC
CASSGGQVYEQYF
>NA|NA|TRBV15|TRBJ2-3
TGTGCCACCAGCAGAGGAAACAGACGTGGTACGCAGTATTTT
CATSRGNRRGTQYF
>NA|TRBD1|TRBV30|TRBJ1-2
TGTGCCTGGAGTCCCGGGACAGGGGAGGGTGGCTACACCTTC
CAWSPGTGEGGYTF
>NA|TRBD1|TRBV6-5|TRBJ2-3
TGTGCCAGCAGAGACAGGGGGCGCGGAGATACGCAGTATTTT
CASRDRGRGDTQYF
>NA|NA|TRBV7-8|TRBJ2-7
TGTGCCAGCAGCTTAGACAGTAACTACGAGCAGTACTTC
CASSLDSNYEQYF
>once|NA|TRBV3-1/TRBV3-2|TRBJ2-3
TGTGCCAGCAGCCAGGGCGTGGGAGATACGCAGTATTTT
CASSQGVGDTQYF
>NA|TRBD1|TRBV6-2/TRBV6-3|TRBJ1-2
TGTGCCAGCAGTACTGGACAGGGCACTAACTATGGCTACACCTTC
CASSTGQGTNYGYTF
>NA|NA|TRBV6-2/TRBV6-3|TRBJ2-3
TGTGCCAGCAGTTACGCGGACTACACAGATACGCAGTATTTT
CASSYADYTDTQYF